This TCR beta chain appears in the sequencing data of a study of blood T cell repertoires in COVID-19 (TCRdb year 2020). Study-wide context: Samples covering the acute and convalescent phases of COVID-19 were provided by collaborators in the United States, Italy and Spain. The repertoires were released in a freely available public database meant as a resource for research on the immune response to SARS-CoV-2. Where available, HLA class I and class II types were taken from metadata supplied by the sample provider and were not determined by assay-based typing. Subjects who had been exposed to COVID-19, were actively infected with it, or had recovered from it provided the deeply sampled blood TCRbeta repertoires that made up the dataset. Nearly every sample came with metadata listing a de-identified subject ID, COVID-19 status, age in years and sex. The material from the prospective study consisted of cDNA or gDNA derived from T cells, B-cell-depleted T cells, or PBMCs. Samples were obtained from the ongoing ImmuneRACE study (first 160 participants) and from some 1,300 subjects provided by 6 global collaborators. What the research found in general, with its limitations: The quantity of clinical and demographic metadata differed by source and by participant and was supplied without curation.

Samples from volunteer blood donors who had recovered from COVID-19 were contributed by a second Seattle source. Whole blood was collected in K2EDTA tubes by collaborating institutions according to the institutions' own protocols. Collaborator samples were shipped for TCRbeta analysis as frozen whole blood, isolated PBMCs, or DNA extracted from either sample type. Comment on this clone: Its antigen is unknown. Base qualities are missing; no much larger clone stands one base away.

From cysteine to phenylalanine, the CDR3 is 16 amino acids long. The DNA shown is the 48-base CDR3, in frame from base 1. The germline V gene yields SNHLY for CDR1 and FYNNEI for CDR2. Germline trimming amounts to 4 bases on V and 4 bases on J, with 11 as the count of junction bases outside the gene matches. TCRbeta CDR3 regions were amplified from genomic DNA by means of the immunoSEQ Assay, a bias-controlled multiplex PCR. Per the source publication's procedure: The number of nucleated cells in each sample was estimated from the amplification of reference gene primers within the assay. To quantify the absolute abundance of each unique TCRbeta CDR3 rearrangement, sequence reads were collapsed and filtered. For each sample, productive Simpson clonality was calculated by taking the square root of Simpson's diversity index across productive rearrangements. TCRdb stores this immuneACCESS table with in-frame sequences only. Part of the clones is absent; in the studies checked, under half of the shortfall reflects unresolved V genes, and no reason is known for the rest. V and J calls and clone size are as listed in that table; D and trimming were resolved from the DNA. This sample has about 170,000 clones in its table, and approximately 90% of those were observed once. Of the sample, approximately 2% falls within the top ten clones.

The receptor comes from a man between 50 and 59 years old who had recovered from COVID-19. The chain is made from TRBV2 and TRBJ1-2, with 8 central nucleotides matching TRBD1. Sequencing used peripheral blood. CDR3 protein: CASSVLAGGAGYGYTF. The nucleotide sequence is TGTGCCAGCAGTGTATTGGCAGGGGGCGCCGGCTATGGCTACACCTTC.